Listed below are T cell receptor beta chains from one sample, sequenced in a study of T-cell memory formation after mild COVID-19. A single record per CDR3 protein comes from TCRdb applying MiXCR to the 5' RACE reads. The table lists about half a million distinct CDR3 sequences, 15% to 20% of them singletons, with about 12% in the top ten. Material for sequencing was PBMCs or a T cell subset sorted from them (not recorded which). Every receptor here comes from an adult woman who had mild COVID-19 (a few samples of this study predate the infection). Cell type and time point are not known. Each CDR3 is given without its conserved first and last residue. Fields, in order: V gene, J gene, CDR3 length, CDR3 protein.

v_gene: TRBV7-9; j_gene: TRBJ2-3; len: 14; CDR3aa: ASSAIAGGPTDTQY
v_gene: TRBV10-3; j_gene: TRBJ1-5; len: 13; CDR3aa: AISEPTGFNQPQH
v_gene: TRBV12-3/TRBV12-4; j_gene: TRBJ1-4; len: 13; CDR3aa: ASSLDGRFNEKLF
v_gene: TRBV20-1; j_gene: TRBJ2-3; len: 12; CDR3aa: SASGGASADTQY
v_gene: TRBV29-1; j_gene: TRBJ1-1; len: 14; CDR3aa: SVENEQGARPTEAF
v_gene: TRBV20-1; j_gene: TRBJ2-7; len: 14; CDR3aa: SAPGLAAAHPYEQY
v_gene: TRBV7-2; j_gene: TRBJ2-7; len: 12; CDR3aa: ASSWGQGNREQY
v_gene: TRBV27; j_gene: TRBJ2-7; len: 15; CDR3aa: ASSLTYRGRGRDEQY
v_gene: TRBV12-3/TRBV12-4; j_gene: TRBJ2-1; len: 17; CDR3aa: ASSLMAGQATLSYNEQF
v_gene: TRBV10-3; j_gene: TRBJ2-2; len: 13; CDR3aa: AISERGSPTGELF
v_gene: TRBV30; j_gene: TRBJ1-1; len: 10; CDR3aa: AWSVRVTEAF
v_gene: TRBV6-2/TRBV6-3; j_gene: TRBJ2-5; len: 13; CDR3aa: ASSEGDLAEETQY
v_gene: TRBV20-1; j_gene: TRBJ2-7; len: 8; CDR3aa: SVEPYEQY
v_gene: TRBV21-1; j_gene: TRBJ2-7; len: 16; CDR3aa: ASSLTRPETPPPYEQY
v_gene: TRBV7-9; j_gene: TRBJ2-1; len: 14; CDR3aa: ASSLRGTGTNNEQF
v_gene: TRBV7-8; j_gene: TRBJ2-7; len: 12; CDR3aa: ASSLQAERYEQY